The 2 T cell receptor beta chains below were found in one sample sequenced in a study of blood T cell repertoires in COVID-19. The assay was immunoSEQ multiplex PCR, and TCRdb's table has in-frame clones only and misses some. The sample lists approximately 200,000 clones; around 80% were seen once. The sequenced sample consisted of PBMCs or T cells enriched from blood (not recorded which). These receptors all come from a woman in her 40s with acute COVID-19.

This clone occurred once. The chain links TRBV5-6 to TRBJ1-1; no clear D gene. CDR1 is SGHDT and CDR2 is YYEEEE in the germline V gene. V lost 0 bases, J lost 0 bases, and 3 bases lay in between. The CDR3 is 13 residues long. The CDR3, as DNA: TGTGCCAGCAGCTTGGGAGTGAACACTGAAGCTTTCTTT. It yields the protein CASSLGVNTEAFF.

The genes are TRBV19 and TRBJ1-4; tentative D call: TRBD1 (6 bases). CDR1 and CDR2 from the germline V gene are LNHDA and SQIVND (reference sequence). V lost 7 bases and J lost 4, with 19 bases in between. The CDR3 sequence is 16 residues long. The CDR3 is CASTKDRTQGNEKLFF. The CDR3 bases are TGTGCCAGTACCAAAGACAGGACCCAGGGTAATGAAAAACTGTTTTTT.